This T cell receptor beta chain was recorded in a study of control samples from healthy donors and cancer patients (dated by TCRdb to the early 2020s). The library was prepared using the immunoSEQ multiplex PCR assay. The table was pulled from immuneACCESS by TCRdb, which kept in-frame rearrangements only. Such tables lose some clones; where checked, under half of the loss comes from unresolved V genes, and the rest has no known cause. The sample table holds about 120,000 clones, of which around 96% were seen once. 3.5% to 4% of the sample comes from the top ten. Comment on this clone: Its antigen remains undetermined. The record has no base qualities; no much larger clone is one base away.

The TCR was taken from a young man in good health. Material: blood.

The nucleotide sequence reads TGCGCCAGCAGCCAAGATCCGCACATCTCGAGCTATGGCTACACCTTC. Its translation reads: CASSQDPHISSYGYTF. The rearrangement joined TRBV4-1 to TRBJ1-2; no D gene can be assigned with confidence. The CDR3 runs 16 residues from the cysteine to the phenylalanine. Only CDR3 DNA remains: 48 bases, in frame from the first base. Sequences MGHRA (CDR1) and YSYEKL (CDR2) are obtained from the germline V gene. V is shortened by 0 bases, J by 4 bases, and the region joining them spans 15 bases.